The rows below give T cell receptor beta chains drawn from one sample of a study of blood T cell repertoires in COVID-19. Assay used: immunoSEQ multiplex PCR; TCRdb lists only in-frame clones, some missing. The data hold a few hundred thousand clones, with about 88% observed a single time. Sequencing input: peripheral blood. The receptor source for this set is a man aged 30 to 45 with active or convalescent COVID-19. Both conserved end residues are part of each CDR3. A D gene is named only where the DNA matches it firmly. For some rows the clone size is stated as once, few or many, or as a class when expanded; others skip it.

d_gene: TRBD1; v_gene: TRBV14; j_gene: TRBJ2-7; abundance: NA; len: 15; CDR3nt: TGTGCCAGCAGCCACAGATCCGGGACAGGGGACGAGCAGTACTTC; CDR3aa: CASSHRSGTGDEQYF
d_gene: TRBD1; v_gene: TRBV2; j_gene: TRBJ2-5; abundance: NA; len: 18; CDR3nt: TGTGCCAGCAGTGTAATTTCCTGGCAGGGGGACATAAAAGAGACCCAGTACTTC; CDR3aa: CASSVISWQGDIKETQYF
d_gene: NA; v_gene: TRBV9; j_gene: TRBJ2-5; abundance: NA; len: 16; CDR3nt: TGTGCCAGCAGCGTAGCGACAGGAGAGACCCAAGAGACCCAGTACTTC; CDR3aa: CASSVATGETQETQYF
d_gene: TRBD1; v_gene: TRBV5-1; j_gene: TRBJ1-4; abundance: few; len: 18; CDR3nt: TGCGCCAGCAAAAAAACCGCACAGCGACAGGGCCGAAATGAAAAACTGTTTTTT; CDR3aa: CASKKTAQRQGRNEKLFF
d_gene: TRBD1; v_gene: TRBV2; j_gene: TRBJ2-5; abundance: NA; len: 16; CDR3nt: TGTGCCAGCAGTGAAGAGGGACAGCTCGCCGGGGAGACCCAGTACTTC; CDR3aa: CASSEEGQLAGETQYF
d_gene: TRBD1; v_gene: TRBV13; j_gene: TRBJ2-7; abundance: NA; len: 17; CDR3nt: TGTGCCAGCAGCGGCGGGGACAGGGGGACTACCTACTACGAGCAGTACTTC; CDR3aa: CASSGGDRGTTYYEQYF
d_gene: TRBD2; v_gene: TRBV7-8; j_gene: TRBJ2-7; abundance: NA; len: 14; CDR3nt: TGTGCCAGCAGCTTAGCGGGGGGGTCCTACGAGCAGTACTTC; CDR3aa: CASSLAGGSYEQYF
d_gene: TRBD2; v_gene: TRBV25-1; j_gene: TRBJ2-1; abundance: once; len: 14; CDR3nt: TGTGCCAGCCGCGATGGGACTAGCGGGGGTCACTACTTCTTC; CDR3aa: CASRDGTSGGHYFF
d_gene: NA; v_gene: TRBV6-5; j_gene: TRBJ1-2; abundance: NA; len: 13; CDR3nt: TGTGCCAGCAGTTACGGACTGACCAATGGCTACACCTTC; CDR3aa: CASSYGLTNGYTF
d_gene: NA; v_gene: TRBV21-1; j_gene: TRBJ2-7; abundance: NA; len: 16; CDR3nt: TGTGCCAGCCCTAACTCCAGGGGACAGGAGGACTACGAGCAGTACTTC; CDR3aa: CASPNSRGQEDYEQYF
d_gene: TRBD1; v_gene: TRBV23-1; j_gene: TRBJ2-2; abundance: NA; len: 14; CDR3nt: TGCGCCTGTCAACAGGGGTATGGGGCCGGGGAGCTGTTTTTT; CDR3aa: CACQQGYGAGELFF
d_gene: NA; v_gene: TRBV4-3; j_gene: TRBJ2-1; abundance: NA; len: 14; CDR3nt: TGCGCCAGCAGCCAAGGTCGCGGGTCCTTTGAGCAGTTCTTC; CDR3aa: CASSQGRGSFEQFF
d_gene: NA; v_gene: TRBV6-5; j_gene: TRBJ1-6; abundance: NA; len: 16; CDR3nt: TGTGCCAGCAGTTACTCGTGGCAGGGCAGTAATTCACCCCTCCACTTT; CDR3aa: CASSYSWQGSNSPLHF
d_gene: TRBD1; v_gene: TRBV5-4; j_gene: TRBJ2-3; abundance: NA; len: 15; CDR3nt: TGTGCCAGCAGCTTCGACAGGGGGCAGGCAGATACGCAGTATTTT; CDR3aa: CASSFDRGQADTQYF
d_gene: NA; v_gene: TRBV27; j_gene: TRBJ1-5; abundance: NA; len: 15; CDR3nt: TGTGCCAGCAGTTTTAACCACTATAGCAATCAGCCCCAGCATTTT; CDR3aa: CASSFNHYSNQPQHF
d_gene: TRBD1; v_gene: TRBV10-2; j_gene: TRBJ1-4; abundance: once; len: 14; CDR3nt: TGCGCCAGCAGTAATGGACAGGGTAGCGAAAAACTGTTTTTT; CDR3aa: CASSNGQGSEKLFF
d_gene: NA; v_gene: TRBV5-1; j_gene: TRBJ1-2; abundance: NA; len: 15; CDR3nt: TGCGCCAGCAGCTTGGCCACAGGGTCCAACTATGGCTACACCTTC; CDR3aa: CASSLATGSNYGYTF
d_gene: NA; v_gene: TRBV20-1; j_gene: TRBJ2-5; abundance: NA; len: 13; CDR3nt: TGCAGTGCTAGTTTCCGCAGGCCGATGGACCAGTACTTC; CDR3aa: CSASFRRPMDQYF
d_gene: NA; v_gene: TRBV3-1/TRBV3-2; j_gene: TRBJ2-7; abundance: NA; len: 20; CDR3nt: TGTGCCAGCAGCCAATGGATAAAAGGGGTAACAAGTGGGGAGGCCTACGAGCAGTACTTC; CDR3aa: CASSQWIKGVTSGEAYEQYF
d_gene: NA; v_gene: TRBV30; j_gene: TRBJ1-5; abundance: NA; len: 13; CDR3nt: TGTGCCTGGAGTCCAGGGGAGTTCCAGCCCCAGCATTTT; CDR3aa: CAWSPGEFQPQHF
d_gene: NA; v_gene: TRBV2; j_gene: TRBJ1-5; abundance: few; len: 17; CDR3nt: TGTGCCAGCAGTGAAGCGCAGCGGTCGGGGAGTGGTCAGCCCCAGCATTTT; CDR3aa: CASSEAQRSGSGQPQHF
d_gene: TRBD2; v_gene: TRBV24-1; j_gene: TRBJ2-1; abundance: NA; len: 14; CDR3nt: TGTGCCACCGCGGCTAGCGGAGACCCCAATGAGCAGTTCTTC; CDR3aa: CATAASGDPNEQFF
d_gene: NA; v_gene: TRBV9; j_gene: TRBJ2-7; abundance: NA; len: 13; CDR3nt: TGTGCCAGCAGCGATCGACCCCGGGGGGAGCAGTACTTC; CDR3aa: CASSDRPRGEQYF
d_gene: NA; v_gene: TRBV6-5; j_gene: TRBJ2-3; abundance: NA; len: 15; CDR3nt: TGTGCCAGCAGTTACAGTGGGCCTAGCACAGATACGCAGTATTTT; CDR3aa: CASSYSGPSTDTQYF
d_gene: TRBD2; v_gene: TRBV4-1; j_gene: TRBJ2-3; abundance: NA; len: 18; CDR3nt: TGCGCCAGCAGCCGGCTAGCGGGGGGTACCGGGGAACTAGATACGCAGTATTTT; CDR3aa: CASSRLAGGTGELDTQYF
d_gene: NA; v_gene: TRBV19; j_gene: TRBJ1-1; abundance: NA; len: 13; CDR3nt: TGTGCCAGTAGTGCCCCAGGGTTCACTGAAGCTTTCTTT; CDR3aa: CASSAPGFTEAFF
d_gene: TRBD1; v_gene: TRBV11-2; j_gene: TRBJ1-2; abundance: NA; len: 16; CDR3nt: TGTGCCAGCAGCCTGGACAGGGTGGACCTTGCCTATGGCTACACCTTC; CDR3aa: CASSLDRVDLAYGYTF
d_gene: NA; v_gene: TRBV19; j_gene: TRBJ1-1; abundance: once; len: 15; CDR3nt: TGTGCCAGTAGTTCCCCCGCGGAACCGAACACTGAAGCTTTCTTT; CDR3aa: CASSSPAEPNTEAFF